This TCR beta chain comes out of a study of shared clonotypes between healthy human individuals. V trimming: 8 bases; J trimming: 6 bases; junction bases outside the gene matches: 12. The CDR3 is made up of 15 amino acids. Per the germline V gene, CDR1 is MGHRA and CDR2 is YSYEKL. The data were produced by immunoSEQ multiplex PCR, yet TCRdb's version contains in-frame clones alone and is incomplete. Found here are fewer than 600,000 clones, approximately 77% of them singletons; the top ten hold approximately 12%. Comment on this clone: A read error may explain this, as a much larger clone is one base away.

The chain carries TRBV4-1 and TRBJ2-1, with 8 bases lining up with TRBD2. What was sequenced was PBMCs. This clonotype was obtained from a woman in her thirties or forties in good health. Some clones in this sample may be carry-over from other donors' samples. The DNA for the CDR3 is TGCGCCAGCGGCCCCGGGAGGGCCGGCCGCAATGAGCAGTTCTTC. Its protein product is CASGPGRAGRNEQFF.